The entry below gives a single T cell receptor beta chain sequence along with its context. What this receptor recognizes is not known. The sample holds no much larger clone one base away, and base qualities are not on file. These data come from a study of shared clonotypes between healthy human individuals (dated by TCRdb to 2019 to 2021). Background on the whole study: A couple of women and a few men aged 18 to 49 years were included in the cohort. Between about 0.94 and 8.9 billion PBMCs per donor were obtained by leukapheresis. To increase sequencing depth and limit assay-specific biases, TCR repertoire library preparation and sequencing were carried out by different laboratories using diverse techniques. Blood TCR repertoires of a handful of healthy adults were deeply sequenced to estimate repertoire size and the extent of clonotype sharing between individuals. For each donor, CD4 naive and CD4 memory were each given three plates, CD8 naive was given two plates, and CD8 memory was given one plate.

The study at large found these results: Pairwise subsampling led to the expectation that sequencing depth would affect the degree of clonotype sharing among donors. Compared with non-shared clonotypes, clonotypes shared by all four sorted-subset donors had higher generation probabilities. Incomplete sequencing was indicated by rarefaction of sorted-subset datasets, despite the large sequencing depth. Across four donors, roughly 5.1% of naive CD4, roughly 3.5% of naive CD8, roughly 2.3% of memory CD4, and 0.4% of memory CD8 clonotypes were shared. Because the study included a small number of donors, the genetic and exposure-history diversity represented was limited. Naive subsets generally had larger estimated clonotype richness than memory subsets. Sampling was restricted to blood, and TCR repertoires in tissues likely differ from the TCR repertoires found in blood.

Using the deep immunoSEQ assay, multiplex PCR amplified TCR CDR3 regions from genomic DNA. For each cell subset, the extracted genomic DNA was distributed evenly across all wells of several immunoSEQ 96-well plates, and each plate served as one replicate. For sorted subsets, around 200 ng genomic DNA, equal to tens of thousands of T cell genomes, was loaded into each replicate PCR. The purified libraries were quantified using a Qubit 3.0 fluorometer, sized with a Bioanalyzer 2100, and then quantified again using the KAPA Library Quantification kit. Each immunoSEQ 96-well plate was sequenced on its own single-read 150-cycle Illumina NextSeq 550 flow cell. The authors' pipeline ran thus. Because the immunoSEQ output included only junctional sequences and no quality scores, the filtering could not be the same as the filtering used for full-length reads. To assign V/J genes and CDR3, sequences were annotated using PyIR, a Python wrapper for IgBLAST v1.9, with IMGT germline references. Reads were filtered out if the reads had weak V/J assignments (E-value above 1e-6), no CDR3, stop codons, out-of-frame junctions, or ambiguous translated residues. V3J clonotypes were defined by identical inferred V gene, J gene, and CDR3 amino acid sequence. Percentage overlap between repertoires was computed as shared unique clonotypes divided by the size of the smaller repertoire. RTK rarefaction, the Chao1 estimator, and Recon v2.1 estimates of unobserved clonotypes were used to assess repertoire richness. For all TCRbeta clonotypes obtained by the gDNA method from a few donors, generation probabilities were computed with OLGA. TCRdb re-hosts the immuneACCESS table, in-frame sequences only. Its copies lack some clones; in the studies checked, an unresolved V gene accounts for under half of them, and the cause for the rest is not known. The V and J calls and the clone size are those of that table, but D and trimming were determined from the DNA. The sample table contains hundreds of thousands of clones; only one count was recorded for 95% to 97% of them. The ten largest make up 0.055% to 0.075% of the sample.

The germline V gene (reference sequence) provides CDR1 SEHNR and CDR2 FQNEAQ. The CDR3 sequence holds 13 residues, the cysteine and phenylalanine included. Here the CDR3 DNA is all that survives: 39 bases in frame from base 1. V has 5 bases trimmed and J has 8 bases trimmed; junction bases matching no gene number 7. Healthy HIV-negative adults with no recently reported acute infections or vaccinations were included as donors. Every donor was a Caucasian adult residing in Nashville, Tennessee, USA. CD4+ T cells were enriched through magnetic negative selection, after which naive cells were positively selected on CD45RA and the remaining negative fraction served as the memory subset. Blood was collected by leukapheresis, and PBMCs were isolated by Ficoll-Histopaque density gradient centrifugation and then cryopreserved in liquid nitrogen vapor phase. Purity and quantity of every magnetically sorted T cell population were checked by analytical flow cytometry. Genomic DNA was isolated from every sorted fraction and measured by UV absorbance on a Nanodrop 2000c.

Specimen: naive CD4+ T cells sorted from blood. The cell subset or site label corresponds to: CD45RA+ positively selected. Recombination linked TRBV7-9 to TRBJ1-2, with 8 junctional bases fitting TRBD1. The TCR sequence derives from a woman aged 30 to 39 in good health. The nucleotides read TGTGCCAGCAGCCAGGGACAGGTTTCCGGCTACACCTTC. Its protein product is CASSQGQVSGYTF. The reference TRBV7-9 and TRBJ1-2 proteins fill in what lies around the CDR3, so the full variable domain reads DTGVSQNPRHKITKRGQNVTFRCDPISEHNRLYWYRQTLGQGPEFLTYFQNEAQLEKSRLLSDRFSAERPKGSFSTLEIQRTEQGDSAMYLCASSQGQVSGYTFGSGTRLTVV.